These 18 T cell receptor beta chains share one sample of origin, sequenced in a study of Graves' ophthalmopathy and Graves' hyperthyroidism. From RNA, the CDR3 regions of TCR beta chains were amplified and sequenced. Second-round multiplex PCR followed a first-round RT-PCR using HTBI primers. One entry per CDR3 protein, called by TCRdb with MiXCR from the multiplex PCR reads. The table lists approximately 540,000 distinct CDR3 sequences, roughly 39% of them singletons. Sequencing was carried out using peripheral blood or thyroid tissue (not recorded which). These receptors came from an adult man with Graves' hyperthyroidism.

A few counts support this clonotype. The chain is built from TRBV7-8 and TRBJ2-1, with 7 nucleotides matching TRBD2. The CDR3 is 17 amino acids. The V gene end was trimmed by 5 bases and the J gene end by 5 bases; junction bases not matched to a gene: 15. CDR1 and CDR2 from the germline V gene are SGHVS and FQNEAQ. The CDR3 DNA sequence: TGTGCCAGCAGCATCGACTCCGCGGGAGTCGGGGACAATGAGCAGTTCTTC. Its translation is CASSIDSAGVGDNEQFF.

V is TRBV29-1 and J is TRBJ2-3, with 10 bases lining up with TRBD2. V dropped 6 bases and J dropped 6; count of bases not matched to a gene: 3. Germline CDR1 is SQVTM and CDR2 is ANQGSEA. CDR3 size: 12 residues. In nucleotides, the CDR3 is TGCAGCGTAGCGGGAGGGCTGGATACGCAGTATTTT. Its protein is CSVAGGLDTQYF.

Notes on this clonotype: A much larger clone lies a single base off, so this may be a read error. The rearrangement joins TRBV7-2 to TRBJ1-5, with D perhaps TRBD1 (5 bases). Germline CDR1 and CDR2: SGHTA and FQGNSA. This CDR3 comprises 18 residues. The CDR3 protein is CAGSLVPQPGRNNQPQHF. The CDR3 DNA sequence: TGTGCCGGCAGCTTAGTACCTCAACCGGGACGGAACAATCAGCCCCAGCATTTT.

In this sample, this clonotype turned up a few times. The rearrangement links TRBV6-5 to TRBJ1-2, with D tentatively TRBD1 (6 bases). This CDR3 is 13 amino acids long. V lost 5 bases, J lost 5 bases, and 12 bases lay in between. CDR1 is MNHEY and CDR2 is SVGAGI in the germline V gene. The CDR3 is CASSAGVRYGYTF. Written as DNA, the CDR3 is TGTGCCAGCAGTGCAGGGGTTCGGTATGGCTACACCTTC.

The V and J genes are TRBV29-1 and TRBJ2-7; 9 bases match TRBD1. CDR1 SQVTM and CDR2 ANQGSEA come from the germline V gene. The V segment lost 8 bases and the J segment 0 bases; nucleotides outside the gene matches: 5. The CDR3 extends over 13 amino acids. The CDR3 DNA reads TGCAGCCAAGGACAGGGGTACTCCTACGAGCAGTACTTC. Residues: CSQGQGYSYEQYF.

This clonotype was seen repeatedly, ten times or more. DNA for the CDR3: TGCAGCGCTCACAGGGGGCGCGACACCGGGGAGCTGTTTTTT. Translation gives CSAHRGRDTGELFF. The rearrangement links TRBV29-1 to TRBJ2-2; TRBD1 aligns across 9 bases. V shed 7 bases and J 3 bases; nucleotides not matched to a gene: 6. CDR3 length: 14 residues. Germline CDR1 reads SQVTM; CDR2 reads ANQGSEA.

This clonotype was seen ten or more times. CDR3 protein: CATSERTGDQPQHF. The CDR3, as DNA: TGTGCCACCAGTGAAAGGACAGGCGATCAGCCCCAGCATTTT. The chain carries TRBV24-1 and TRBJ1-5, with 7 positions matching TRBD1. V gave up 4 bases and J gave up 5 bases; unmatched junction bases: 4. In germline, CDR1 is KGHDR, CDR2 SFDVKD. There are 14 residues in the CDR3.

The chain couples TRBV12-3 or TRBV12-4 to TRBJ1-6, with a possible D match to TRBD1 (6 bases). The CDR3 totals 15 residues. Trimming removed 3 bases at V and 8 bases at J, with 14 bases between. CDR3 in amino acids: CASSLSGAADSPLHF. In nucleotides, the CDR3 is TGTGCCAGCAGTTTGTCGGGGGCCGCGGATTCACCCCTCCACTTT.

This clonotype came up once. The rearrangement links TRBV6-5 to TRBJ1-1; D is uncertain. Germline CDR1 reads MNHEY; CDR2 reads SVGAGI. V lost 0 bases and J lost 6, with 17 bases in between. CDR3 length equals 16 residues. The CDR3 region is CASSYSSRAGWAEAFF. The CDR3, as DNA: TGTGCCAGCAGTTACTCGAGTAGGGCTGGATGGGCTGAAGCTTTCTTT.

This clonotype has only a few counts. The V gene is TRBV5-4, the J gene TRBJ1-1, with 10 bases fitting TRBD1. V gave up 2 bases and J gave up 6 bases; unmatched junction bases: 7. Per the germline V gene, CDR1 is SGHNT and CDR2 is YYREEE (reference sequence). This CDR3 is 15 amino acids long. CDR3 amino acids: CASSFPGQGHAEAFF. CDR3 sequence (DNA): TGTGCCAGCAGCTTTCCGGGACAGGGGCACGCTGAAGCTTTCTTT.

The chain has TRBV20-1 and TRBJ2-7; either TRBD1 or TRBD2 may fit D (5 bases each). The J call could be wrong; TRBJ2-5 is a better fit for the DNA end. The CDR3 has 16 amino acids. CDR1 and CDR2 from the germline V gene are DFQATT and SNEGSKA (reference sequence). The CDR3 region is CSARDRLGVDPETQYF. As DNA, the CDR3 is TGCAGTGCTAGAGATCGTTTGGGGGTGGACCCAGAGACCCAGTACTTC.

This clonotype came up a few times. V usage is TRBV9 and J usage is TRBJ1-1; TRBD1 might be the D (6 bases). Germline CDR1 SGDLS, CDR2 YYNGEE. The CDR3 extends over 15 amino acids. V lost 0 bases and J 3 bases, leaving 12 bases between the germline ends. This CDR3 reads CASSVGGGADTEAFF. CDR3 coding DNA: TGTGCCAGCAGCGTAGGCGGGGGGGCGGACACTGAAGCTTTCTTT.

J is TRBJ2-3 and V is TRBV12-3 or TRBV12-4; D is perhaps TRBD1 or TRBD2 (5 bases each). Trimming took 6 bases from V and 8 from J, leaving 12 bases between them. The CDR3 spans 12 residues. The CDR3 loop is CASSTPGATQYF. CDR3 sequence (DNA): TGTGCCAGCAGCACCCCCGGGGCTACGCAGTATTTT.

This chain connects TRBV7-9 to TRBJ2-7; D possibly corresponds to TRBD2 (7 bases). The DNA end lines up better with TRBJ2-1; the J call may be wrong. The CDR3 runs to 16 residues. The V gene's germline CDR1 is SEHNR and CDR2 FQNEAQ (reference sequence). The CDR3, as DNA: TGTGCCAGCAGCCTTGACCTAGCGGAGGGGGGAAATGAGCAGTTCTTC. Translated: CASSLDLAEGGNEQFF.

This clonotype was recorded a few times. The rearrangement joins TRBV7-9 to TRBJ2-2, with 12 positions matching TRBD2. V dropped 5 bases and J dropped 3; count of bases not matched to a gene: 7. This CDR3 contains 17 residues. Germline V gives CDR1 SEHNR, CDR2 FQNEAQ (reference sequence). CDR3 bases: TGTGCCAGCAGCCCCTTAACTAGCGGGAGGTACACCGGGGAGCTGTTTTTT. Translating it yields CASSPLTSGRYTGELFF.

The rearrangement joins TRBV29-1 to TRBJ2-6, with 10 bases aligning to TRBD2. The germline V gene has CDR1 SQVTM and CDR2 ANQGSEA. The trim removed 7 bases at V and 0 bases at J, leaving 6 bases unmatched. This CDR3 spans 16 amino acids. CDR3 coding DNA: TGCAGCGCCCTAGCGGGGGCGAGCTCTGGGGCCAACGTCCTGACTTTC. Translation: CSALAGASSGANVLTF.

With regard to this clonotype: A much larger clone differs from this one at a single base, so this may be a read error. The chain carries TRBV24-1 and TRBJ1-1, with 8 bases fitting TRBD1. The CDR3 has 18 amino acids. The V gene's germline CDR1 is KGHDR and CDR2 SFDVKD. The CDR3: CTTSDFEGQGADNTEAFF. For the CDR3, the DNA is TGTACCACCAGTGATTTTGAGGGGCAGGGGGCTGATAATACTGAAGCTTTCTTT.

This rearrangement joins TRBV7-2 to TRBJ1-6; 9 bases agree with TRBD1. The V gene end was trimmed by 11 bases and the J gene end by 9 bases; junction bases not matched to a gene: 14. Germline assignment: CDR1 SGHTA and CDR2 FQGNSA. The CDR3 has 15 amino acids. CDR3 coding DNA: TGTGCCTGGAGGGGGACAGGGCGGATAGGTTCACCCCTCCACTTT. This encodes CAWRGTGRIGSPLHF.